Each of the 30 T cell receptor beta chains below was sequenced from the same sample in a study of yellow fever vaccine responses in identical twins. One entry per CDR3 protein, called by TCRdb with MiXCR from the RT-PCR reads. The sample yields approximately 32,000 distinct CDR3 sequences, roughly three fifths seen once. Source: T cells from blood (PBMCs), unsorted or a sorted subset (not recorded which), taken before or after yellow fever vaccination (not recorded which). All receptors derive from a woman aged 18-29 years who received the yellow fever vaccine.

This clonotype showed up just a few times. The genes are TRBV24-1 and TRBJ2-2; D not certain. The CDR3 has 12 amino acids. Germline V gene sequence: CDR1 KGHDR, CDR2 SFDVKD. V lost 5 bases, J lost 4 bases, and 4 bases lay in between. The CDR3 sequence: CATSGSTGELFF. CDR3 nucleotide sequence: TGTGCCACCAGTGGGAGCACCGGGGAGCTGTTTTTT.

The count of this clonotype is one. The chain is built from TRBV18 and TRBJ2-1; D not resolved. The CDR3 has 12 residues. Trimming removed 7 bases from V and 6 bases from J, with 10 bases in between. Germline CDR1 and CDR2: KGHSH and LQKENI. CDR3 protein: CASCGRSNEQFF. In nucleotides, the CDR3 is TGTGCCAGCTGCGGCCGTTCCAATGAGCAGTTCTTC.

The chain recombines TRBV7-3 with TRBJ2-1, with 9 positions matching TRBD2. V was pared by 1 base and J by 6 bases, with 7 bases of the junction left unmatched. The germline CDR1 and CDR2 sequences are SGHTA and FQGTGA. The CDR3 consists of 16 residues. The DNA for the CDR3 is TGTGCCAGCAGCTTAAGGCGCGCGGGGGGGCCCAATGAGCAGTTCTTC. Translation gives CASSLRRAGGPNEQFF.

The table lists this clonotype with a count of one. The chain carries TRBV28 and TRBJ2-1, with D hard to call. This CDR3 is built from 15 residues. Germline V CDR1 and CDR2: MDHEN, SYDVKM. V was cut by 7 bases and J by 3 bases, with 16 bases left in between. The CDR3 is CASTLSPGYYNEQFF. The DNA of the CDR3 is TGTGCCAGCACCCTAAGCCCGGGCTACTACAATGAGCAGTTCTTC.

This clonotype was observed a handful of times. The rearrangement links TRBV4-1 to TRBJ1-4; D might be TRBD1 (5 bases). The CDR3 loop spans 17 amino acids. Germline assignment: CDR1 MGHRA and CDR2 YSYEKL. Trimming shortened V by 0 bases and J by 8 bases, and 19 bases separated the two germline ends. The CDR3 reads CASSQEGGSGPSEKLFF. In DNA form, the CDR3 reads TGCGCCAGCAGCCAAGAAGGCGGGTCAGGGCCAAGCGAAAAACTGTTTTTT.

The V gene is TRBV2, the J gene TRBJ2-5, with 12 bases lining up with TRBD2. This CDR3 spans 15 amino acids. With V trimmed by 11 bases and J by 1 base, 8 bases remained unmatched. Looked up from germline, CDR1 is SNHLY and CDR2 is FYNNEI. This chain's CDR3 is CASRRGLAGQETQYF. The DNA of the CDR3 is TGTGCCTCTCGAAGGGGACTAGCGGGCCAAGAGACCCAGTACTTC.

The sample holds a few counts of this clonotype. The chain carries TRBV18 and TRBJ2-7, with D perhaps TRBD1 (6 bases). Trimming shortened V by 4 bases and J by 4 bases, and 17 bases separated the two germline ends. Germline values: CDR1 KGHSH, CDR2 LQKENI. This CDR3 has 15 amino acids. CDR3 DNA: TGTGCCAGCTCACTGGTCAGGGGTGATGGGTACGAGCAGTACGTC. Its protein is CASSLVRGDGYEQYV.

V gene TRBV4-2 combines with J gene TRBJ2-7, with 12 bases lining up with TRBD2. This CDR3 region has 19 residues. The junction had 16 bases not matched to a gene; V was cut back by 0 bases and J by 7 bases. Germline CDR1 is LGHNA and CDR2 is YNFKEQ. In DNA, the CDR3 is TGTGCCAGCAGCCAAGATCAACTAGCGGGGGGACCTATATCTTGTGAGCAGTACGTC. Protein: CASSQDQLAGGPISCEQYV.

The genes are TRBV20-1 and TRBJ2-1; D may be TRBD1 (5 bases). The CDR3 runs 14 residues. V lost 3 bases, J lost 8 bases, and 17 bases lay in between. The germline V gene encodes CDR1 DFQATT and CDR2 SNEGSKA (reference sequence). DNA of the CDR3: TGCAGTGCTAGGACCCCAATATTACAGGATGAGCAGTTCTTC. As protein: CSARTPILQDEQFF.

This clonotype was recorded only once. The chain employs TRBV20-1 and TRBJ1-5; no definite D call. CDR3 length: 14 amino acids. Germline loops: CDR1 DFQATT, CDR2 SNEGSKA (reference sequence). V was trimmed by 1 base and J by 3 bases, leaving 10 bases between them. CDR3 region: CSARGASANQPQHF. The DNA of the CDR3 is TGCAGTGCTAGAGGCGCCTCCGCCAATCAGCCCCAGCATTTT.

The sample holds a few counts of this clonotype. J is TRBJ1-4 and V is TRBV13; D is uncertain. V was clipped by 7 bases and J by 1 base, with 13 bases between them. Germline V gene sequence: CDR1 PRHDT, CDR2 FYEKMQ (reference sequence). This CDR3 has 15 amino acids. CDR3 sequence (DNA): TGTGCCAGCATCCGAAGCCGGGAAACTAATGAAAAACTGTTTTTT. Residues: CASIRSRETNEKLFF. The full variable domain, in which reference TRBV13 and TRBJ1-4 provide the parts outside the CDR3, is AAGVIQSPRHLIKEKRETATLKCYPIPRHDTVYWYQQGPGQDPQFLISFYEKMQSDKGSIPDRFSAQQFSDYHSELNMSSLELGDSALYFCASIRSRETNEKLFFGSGTQLSVL.

The chain has TRBV19 and TRBJ1-3; D may be TRBD1 (5 bases). CDR1 is LNHDA and CDR2 is SQIVND in the germline V gene (reference sequence). The CDR3 is 14 residues long. Trimming removed 9 bases at V and 11 bases at J, with 23 bases between. CDR3 nucleotide sequence: TGTGCCAGCCACCGTGGGACCGAAACCTCGTCCATATATTTT. It translates to CASHRGTETSSIYF.

The chain combines TRBV18 with TRBJ1-2; D perhaps matches TRBD1 (5 bases). This CDR3 spans 16 amino acids. Looked up from germline, CDR1 is KGHSH and CDR2 is LQKENI. Trimming took off 2 bases at V and 0 bases at J, with 13 bases between the two ends. The CDR3 coding sequence is TGTGCCAGCTCACCAGGGGCGGAGGCAGCTAACTATGGCTACACCTTC. Translation: CASSPGAEAANYGYTF.

This chain uses TRBV23-1 with TRBJ1-2, with D possibly being TRBD1 (6 bases). TRBV23-1 is reported as an ORF; its role is uncertain. V was pared by 8 bases and J by 3 bases, with 13 bases between. The CDR3 is made up of 13 amino acids. As DNA, the CDR3 is TGCGCCAGCCAAAAGGACAGTTACTATGGCTACACCTTC. Amino acids: CASQKDSYYGYTF.

This chain joins TRBV6-1 and TRBJ1-5, with D possibly being TRBD1 (5 bases). CDR3 size: 17 residues. V lost 0 bases and J lost 2, with 14 bases in between. Germline CDR1 and CDR2: MNHNS and SASEGT. CDR3 amino acids: CASSEAGGLGGNQPQHF. The CDR3 DNA follows: TGTGCCAGCAGTGAAGCGGGGGGTTTGGGGGGCAATCAGCCCCAGCATTTT.

This chain uses TRBV4-3 with TRBJ2-7; TRBD1 is a possible D gene (6 bases). CDR3 size: 15 residues. In germline, CDR1 is LGHNA, CDR2 YSLEER. Trimming took 0 bases from V and 2 from J, leaving 11 bases between them. The CDR3 region is CASSQDFGTPYEQYV. The CDR3 nucleotides are TGCGCCAGCAGCCAAGATTTCGGGACACCCTACGAGCAGTACGTC.

The rearrangement links TRBV28 to TRBJ2-7; D perhaps matches TRBD1 (5 bases). The V gene lost 3 bases and the J gene lost 12 bases, with 21 bases spanning the gap. The CDR3 runs to 14 residues. Germline-derived CDR1 and CDR2 are MDHEN and SYDVKM. This CDR3 is CASSFRGTVRLLYF. The CDR3 DNA sequence: TGTGCCAGCAGTTTTAGGGGTACAGTTCGTTTATTGTACTTC.

The chain joins TRBV19 to TRBJ2-1; 12 nucleotides agree with TRBD2. Germline CDR1 reads LNHDA; CDR2 reads SQIVND (reference sequence). The CDR3 has 15 residues. The trim removed 5 bases at V and 6 bases at J, leaving 5 bases unmatched. The CDR3, as DNA: TGTGCCAGTAGTCCGCCTAGCGGGAGGGCCAATGAGCAGTTCTTC. It translates to CASSPPSGRANEQFF.

The chain combines TRBV5-6 with TRBJ2-7; 12 bases align to TRBD2. CDR1 and CDR2 (germline): SGHDT, YYEEEE. J gave up 4 bases and V 1 base, and 6 bases lay outside the gene matches. The CDR3 has 16 amino acids. This CDR3 reads CASSLTGLAGLYEQYF. CDR3 nucleotides: TGTGCCAGCAGCTTGACGGGACTAGCGGGCCTGTACGAGCAGTACTTC. Based on the CDR3 plus reference TRBV5-6 and TRBJ2-7, the full variable domain is DAGVTQSPTHLIKTRGQQVTLRCSPKSGHDTVSWYQQALGQGPQFIFQYYEEEERQRGNFPDRFSGHQFPNYSSELNVNALLLGDSALYLCASSLTGLAGLYEQYFGPGTRLTVT.

This clonotype was seen once. The chain joins TRBV7-2 to TRBJ1-4; D is possibly TRBD1 (5 bases). Germline V gene lookup returns CDR1 SGHTA and CDR2 FQGNSA. Trimming shortened V by 2 bases and J by 8 bases, and 12 bases separated the two germline ends. The CDR3 contains 14 residues. The DNA of the CDR3 is TGTGCCAGCAGCTTACCGGGGGTTTGGGAAAAACTGTTTTTT. This sequence encodes CASSLPGVWEKLFF.

The gene calls are TRBV6-1 and TRBJ2-3, with D hard to call. The CDR3 loop spans 14 amino acids. V was cut by 7 bases and J by 1 base, with 12 bases left in between. Germline V CDR1 and CDR2: MNHNS, SASEGT. The CDR3 reads CASTMGMGTDTQYF. Here the CDR3 DNA reads TGTGCCAGCACTATGGGGATGGGCACAGATACGCAGTATTTT.

This chain uses TRBV12-3 or TRBV12-4 with TRBJ2-3; 7 bases line up with TRBD2. There are 15 residues in the CDR3. V dropped 5 bases and J dropped 0; count of bases not matched to a gene: 5. This chain's CDR3 is CASSTSSGSTDTQYF. In nucleotides, the CDR3 is TGTGCCAGCAGTACCTCTAGCGGAAGCACAGATACGCAGTATTTT.

This clonotype appeared a single time. The chain uses TRBV5-1 and TRBJ1-4; the D is unclear. Germline V gene sequence: CDR1 SGHRS, CDR2 YFSETQ. The CDR3 totals 14 residues. The V end lost 4 bases, the J end lost 8 bases, and 15 bases lay between the germline ends. CDR3 amino acids: CASSPWTADEKLFF. CDR3 sequence (DNA): TGCGCCAGCAGCCCCTGGACGGCGGACGAAAAACTGTTTTTT.

The chain joins TRBV2 to TRBJ2-1; 9 bases are a match to TRBD1. From germline, CDR1 is SNHLY and CDR2 FYNNEI. V lost 4 bases, J lost 6 bases, and 4 bases stayed unmatched. The CDR3 spans 14 residues. CDR3 nucleotides: TGTGCCAGCAGTGCGGGACAGGGCGGCAATGAGCAGTTCTTC. Its protein is CASSAGQGGNEQFF. Supplemented by reference TRBV2 and TRBJ2-1, the full variable domain reads EPEVTQTPSHQVTQMGQEVILRCVPISNHLYFYWYRQILGQKVEFLVSFYNNEISEKSEIFDDQFSVERPDGSNFTLKIRSTKLEDSAMYFCASSAGQGGNEQFFGPGTRLTVL.

This clonotype was picked up a small number of times. The chain couples TRBV20-1 to TRBJ1-4; TRBD1 aligns across 7 bases. CDR3 length: 15 amino acids. Unmatched junction bases numbered 7, after V lost 6 bases and J lost 0 bases. Germline CDR1 DFQATT, CDR2 SNEGSKA (reference sequence). The CDR3 sequence is CSAHRQGPTNEKLFF. CDR3 nucleotides: TGCAGTGCCCACCGACAGGGACCAACTAATGAAAAACTGTTTTTT.

This clonotype has more than one count but fewer than ten. The chain joins TRBV6-2 or TRBV6-3 to TRBJ2-2; D is perhaps TRBD1 (6 bases). The CDR3 spans 14 residues. The germline V gene encodes CDR1 MNHEY and CDR2 SVGEGT. The ends were cut back, 7 bases at V and 1 base at J, with 10 bases in the middle. In DNA, the CDR3 is TGTGCCAGCACTATGGACAGGAACACCGGGGAGCTGTTTTTT. Translated, it gives CASTMDRNTGELFF.

This clonotype is labeled as large (0.1 to 1%). The chain employs TRBV28 and TRBJ2-5; 7 bases are shared with TRBD1. V lost 6 bases and J lost 5; bases outside the gene matches: 15. The CDR3 has 16 amino acids. Germline-derived CDR1 and CDR2 are MDHEN and SYDVKM. The CDR3 loop reads CASRTQQGHVAETQYF. The CDR3 DNA reads as TGTGCCAGCAGGACCCAACAGGGGCACGTGGCGGAGACCCAGTACTTC.

This rearrangement joins TRBV7-9 to TRBJ2-7, with D perhaps matching TRBD1 or TRBD2 (5 bases each). Germline loops: CDR1 SEHNR, CDR2 FQNEAQ (reference sequence). V was pared by 4 bases and J by 5 bases, with 6 bases between. The CDR3 runs to 11 residues. CDR3 DNA: TGTGCCAGCAGCTGGGGGAACGAGCAGTACTTC. It is translated as CASSWGNEQYF.

The chain uses TRBV10-3 and TRBJ2-4; no definite D call. CDR3 length: 14 residues. Trimming stripped 2 bases from V and 6 bases from J, with 11 bases between. CDR1 ENHRY and CDR2 SYGVKD come from the germline V gene. DNA for the CDR3: TGTGCCATCAGTGAGGCCTCCGGGCCAAACATTCAGTACTTC. It translates to CAISEASGPNIQYF.

The J gene is TRBJ2-5, the V gene TRBV5-1; 10 bases are a match to TRBD1. Germline values: CDR1 SGHRS, CDR2 YFSETQ. Unmatched junction bases numbered 6, after V lost 5 bases and J lost 2 bases. This CDR3 spans 15 amino acids. CDR3 DNA: TGCGCCAGCAGTCGGGGACAGGGGAGTCAAGAGACCCAGTACTTC. This sequence encodes CASSRGQGSQETQYF. Full variable domain (outside the CDR3, taken from reference TRBV5-1 and TRBJ2-5): KAGVTQTPRYLIKTRGQQVTLSCSPISGHRSVSWYQQTPGQGLQFLFEYFSETQRNKGNFPGRFSGRQFSNSRSEMNVSTLELGDSALYLCASSRGQGSQETQYFGPGTRLLVL.